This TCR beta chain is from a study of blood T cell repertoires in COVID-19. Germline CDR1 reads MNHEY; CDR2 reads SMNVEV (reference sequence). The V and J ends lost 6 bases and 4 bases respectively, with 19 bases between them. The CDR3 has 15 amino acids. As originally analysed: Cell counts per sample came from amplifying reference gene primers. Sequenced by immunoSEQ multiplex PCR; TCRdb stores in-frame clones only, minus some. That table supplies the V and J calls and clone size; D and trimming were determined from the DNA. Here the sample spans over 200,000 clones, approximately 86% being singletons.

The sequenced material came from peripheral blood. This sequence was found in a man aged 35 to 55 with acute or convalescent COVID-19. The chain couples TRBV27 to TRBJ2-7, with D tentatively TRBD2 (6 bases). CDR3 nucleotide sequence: TGTGCCAGCAGGCTAACGGGAGATCTACCGTACGAGCAGTACTTC. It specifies CASRLTGDLPYEQYF.